The 22 T cell receptor beta chains listed next were all sequenced from one sample in a study of cytomegalovirus exposure and HLA in healthy donors (dated by TCRdb to about 2017). Receptor amplification or capture employed the immunoSEQ multiplex PCR assay. A mixture of 60 forward primers for TCR Vbeta segments and 13 reverse primers for TCR Jbeta segments was used in the multiplex PCR. Imported from immuneACCESS, the table was reduced by TCRdb to in-frame sequences with V and J called. These copies leave out some clones; in studies compared against another copy, an unresolved V gene accounts for under half, and the cause of the remainder is not known. The sample table records some 120,000 clones; 65% to 80% of these occur just once. The top ten clonotypes cover approximately 3.6% of the sample. Sequenced material: PBMCs. Receptors were obtained from a man aged 25-45 years in good health and CMV-seronegative.

This clone was counted only a few times. The chain couples TRBV18 to TRBJ1-3; D gene uncertain. Germline-derived CDR1 and CDR2 are KGHSH and LQKENI. Deletions cut 1 base from V and 8 bases from J, with 6 bases between. The CDR3 is 12 residues long. CDR3 DNA sequence: TGTGCCAGCTCACCACTCACTGACACCATATATTTT. Protein: CASSPLTDTIYF.

V usage is TRBV7-6 and J usage is TRBJ1-1, with 7 bases lining up with TRBD1. CDR1 is SGHVS and CDR2 is FNYEAQ in the germline V gene. V lost 5 bases to trimming and J lost 8 bases; unmatched junction nucleotides: 14. The CDR3 is 15 amino acids. The CDR3 loop reads CASSLSRTGFTEAFF. The CDR3 DNA follows: TGTGCCAGCAGCCTATCCCGGACAGGTTTTACAGAAGCTTTCTTT.

This clone came up once. V usage is TRBV19 and J usage is TRBJ1-1, with 8 positions matching TRBD1. CDR3 length: 13 amino acids. V gave up 6 bases and J gave up 4 bases; unmatched junction bases: 4. Germline loops: CDR1 LNHDA, CDR2 SQIVND (reference sequence). The CDR3 loop reads CASRDRGGTEAFF. The DNA for the CDR3 is TGTGCCAGTAGAGACAGGGGTGGCACTGAAGCTTTCTTT.

This clone occurred once. The V call is TRBV29-1, the J call TRBJ2-1; 9 nucleotides line up with TRBD1. The germline V gene encodes CDR1 SQVTM and CDR2 ANQGSEA. Trimming at V came to 0 bases and at J to 3 bases, leaving 0 bases not matched to a gene. CDR3 length: 14 residues. CDR3 DNA: TGCAGCGTTGAAGAGGGACAGGGCTACAATGAGCAGTTCTTC. Amino acid sequence: CSVEEGQGYNEQFF.

This clone was seen a few times. The CDR3 loop reads CASSFPWGQGGNTIYF. The CDR3 DNA reads as TGTGCCAGCAGCTTCCCCTGGGGACAGGGTGGAAACACCATATATTTT. The chain uses TRBV5-4 and TRBJ1-3, with 9 bases matching TRBD1. The V and J ends lost 2 bases and 3 bases, in that order; junction bases with no gene match: 6. The germline gives CDR1 SGHNT, CDR2 YYREEE (reference sequence). The CDR3 has 16 residues. The whole variable domain, remainder taken from reference TRBV5-4 and TRBJ1-3, is ETGVTQSPTHLIKTRGQQVTLRCSSQSGHNTVSWYQQALGQGPQFIFQYYREEENGRGNFPPRFSGLQFPNYSSELNVNALELDDSALYLCASSFPWGQGGNTIYFGEGSWLTVV.

V is TRBV2 and J is TRBJ2-2; possible D gene TRBD1, 6 bases. The germline V gene encodes CDR1 SNHLY and CDR2 FYNNEI. The CDR3 covers 11 residues. This CDR3 is CAGTLAGELFF. The CDR3 DNA reads TGTGCGGGGACACTGGCCGGGGAGCTGTTTTTT.

This rearrangement joins TRBV7-9 to TRBJ1-2, with D perhaps TRBD1 (6 bases). The CDR3 is 17 residues long. V dropped 5 bases and J dropped 3 bases, with 22 bases sitting between them. Per germline, CDR1 SEHNR and CDR2 FQNEAQ (reference sequence). CDR3 protein: CASSPLRRRGFDYGYTF. CDR3 coding DNA: TGTGCCAGCAGCCCACTCCGACGAAGGGGGTTCGACTATGGCTACACCTTC.

V gene TRBV30 combines with J gene TRBJ2-7; 8 nucleotides align to TRBD2. The CDR3 totals 15 residues. Germline trimming cut 4 bases from V and 2 bases from J; bases unmatched to any gene: 10. Germline V gives CDR1 GTSNPN, CDR2 SVGIG (reference sequence). CDR3 DNA sequence: TGTGCCTGGACAGCAGCGTGGCGGGGGGCCTACGAGCAGTACTTC. This codes for CAWTAAWRGAYEQYF.

The genes are TRBV5-4 and TRBJ2-5, with a tentative D call TRBD2 (7 bases). The CDR3 consists of 14 residues. V gave up 4 bases and J gave up 5 bases, with 15 bases separating them. Germline V gene sequence: CDR1 SGHNT, CDR2 YYREEE (reference sequence). The CDR3 nucleotides are TGTGCCAGCAGCCCAAGAGAGGGGGGGGAGACCCAGTACTTC. Amino acid sequence: CASSPREGGETQYF.

This CDR3 reads CASSDSPRNNEQFF. The CDR3 DNA sequence: TGTGCCAGCAGTGACTCACCCAGGAACAATGAGCAGTTCTTC. The rearrangement uses TRBV6-4 and TRBJ2-1; D is uncertain. V dropped 0 bases and J dropped 5 bases, with 8 bases sitting between them. Per the germline V gene, CDR1 is MRHNA and CDR2 is SNTAGT. The CDR3 loop spans 14 amino acids.

This chain joins TRBV4-3 and TRBJ2-1, with 9 bases matching TRBD2. Germline-derived CDR1 and CDR2 are LGHNA and YSLEER. V lost 1 base, J lost 7 bases, and 14 bases stayed unmatched. The CDR3 runs to 18 residues. CDR3 amino acids: CASSQASVGLAGRNEQFF. The CDR3 DNA reads TGCGCCAGCAGCCAAGCCTCTGTGGGGCTAGCGGGGCGTAATGAGCAGTTCTTC.

In its sample, this clone was seen once. The rearrangement links TRBV5-1 to TRBJ2-3; 7 positions agree with TRBD2. CDR1 is SGHRS and CDR2 is YFSETQ in the germline V gene. The CDR3 spans 14 residues. V trimming: 0 bases; J trimming: 6 bases; junction bases outside the gene matches: 4. The CDR3 reads CASSLEGSGDTQYF. The DNA for the CDR3 is TGCGCCAGCAGCTTGGAAGGTAGCGGGGATACGCAGTATTTT.

This chain uses TRBV18 with TRBJ2-7; 8 positions match TRBD1. V shed 3 bases, J shed 0 bases, and the junction held 7 bases outside the gene matches. The germline V gene has CDR1 KGHSH and CDR2 LQKENI. There are 16 residues in the CDR3. DNA for the CDR3: TGTGCCAGCTCACCCCCCTGGACAGGGCGCTCCTACGAGCAGTACTTC. Its translation: CASSPPWTGRSYEQYF. The whole variable domain, filled in from reference TRBV18 and TRBJ2-7, reads NAGVMQNPRHLVRRRGQEARLRCSPMKGHSHVYWYRQLPEEGLKFMVYLQKENIIDESGMPKERFSAEFPKEGPSILRIQQVVRGDSAAYFCASSPPWTGRSYEQYFGPGTRLTVT.

This CDR3 reads CASSVAGDRAILNSPLHF. The CDR3 DNA reads as TGTGCCAGCAGCGTAGCTGGGGACAGGGCCATCCTTAATTCACCCCTCCACTTT. The chain joins TRBV9 to TRBJ1-6, with 9 bases lining up with TRBD1. J lost 6 bases, V lost 0 bases, and 10 bases had no gene match. This CDR3 spans 18 amino acids. Germline V lookup: CDR1 SGDLS, CDR2 YYNGEE.

This rearrangement joins TRBV5-1 to TRBJ2-6; D remains unclear. V shed 0 bases and J shed 3 bases, with 13 bases lying between them. The CDR3 sequence is 17 residues long. Germline V CDR1 and CDR2: SGHRS, YFSETQ. CDR3 amino acids: CASSLESKLSGANVLTF. DNA for the CDR3: TGCGCCAGCAGCTTGGAGTCGAAGCTGAGTGGGGCCAACGTCCTGACTTTC.

The rearrangement links TRBV9 to TRBJ1-1, with TRBD1 as a possible D gene (5 bases). The V end was cut by 3 bases, the J end by 2 bases, with 11 bases between. The CDR3 consists of 14 residues. The V gene's germline CDR1 is SGDLS and CDR2 YYNGEE. The CDR3 protein is CASSGEGRNTEAFF. CDR3 bases: TGTGCCAGCAGCGGGGAGGGGCGAAACACTGAAGCTTTCTTT.

The V call is TRBV5-4, the J call TRBJ1-5; no firm D call. This CDR3 region has 14 residues. Germline values: CDR1 SGHNT, CDR2 YYREEE (reference sequence). The V and J ends lost 0 bases and 2 bases respectively, with 6 bases between them. The CDR3 DNA follows: TGTGCCAGCAGCTTGGATCGGGGCAATCAGCCCCAGCATTTT. It specifies CASSLDRGNQPQHF.

CDR3 sequence: CASSPRQGLDGYTF. CDR3 nucleotide sequence: TGTGCCAGCAGCCCCCGACAGGGATTAGATGGCTACACCTTC. The J gene is TRBJ1-2, the V gene TRBV7-2; TRBD1 agrees at 7 bases. CDR1 is SGHTA, CDR2 FQGNSA, per germline. This CDR3 is 14 amino acids long. V shed 5 bases and J 6 bases; nucleotides not matched to a gene: 9.

The chain employs TRBV13 and TRBJ2-2; D possibly corresponds to TRBD1 (6 bases). V lost 0 bases and J 7 bases, leaving 12 bases between the germline ends. In germline, CDR1 is PRHDT, CDR2 FYEKMQ (reference sequence). The CDR3 sequence is 15 residues long. In DNA, the CDR3 is TGTGCCAGCAGCTTAGGACAGGGCGTGAGCGGGGAGCTGTTTTTT. Translated, it gives CASSLGQGVSGELFF.

V is TRBV28 and J is TRBJ1-4; 8 bases map to TRBD1. The CDR3 spans 15 residues. The J segment lost 8 bases and the V segment lost 5 bases, leaving 10 bases of the junction unmatched. Per germline, CDR1 MDHEN and CDR2 SYDVKM. CDR3 amino acids: CASSASGTGGEKLFF. The CDR3 coding sequence is TGTGCCAGCAGTGCTTCCGGGACAGGCGGAGAAAAACTGTTTTTT.

This chain links TRBV7-9 with TRBJ2-3; 7 bases are a match to TRBD1. V shed 4 bases and J 0 bases; nucleotides not matched to a gene: 4. The CDR3 sequence is 15 residues long. CDR1 SEHNR and CDR2 FQNEAQ come from the germline V gene (reference sequence). This CDR3 is CASSYRDSSTDTQYF. Here the CDR3 DNA reads TGTGCCAGCAGCTATCGGGACAGTAGCACAGATACGCAGTATTTT.

The V call is TRBV7-9, the J call TRBJ1-1, with TRBD1 matching 8 bases. CDR3 length: 15 residues. Trimming cost V 5 bases and J 4 bases; bases outside gene matches: 9. In germline, CDR1 is SEHNR, CDR2 FQNEAQ (reference sequence). CDR3 loop: CASSPRQGYITEAFF. The DNA of the CDR3 is TGTGCCAGCAGCCCCCGACAGGGGTATATCACTGAAGCTTTCTTT.